The clone carrying this T cell receptor beta chain was recorded at least ten times. Its antigen is currently unknown. The CDR3 has 12 residues. CDR1 is MRHNA and CDR2 is SNTAGT in the germline V gene. Germline trimming cut 4 bases from V and 15 bases from J; bases unmatched to any gene: 9. This sample was included in a study of T-cell reconstitution after alpha-beta-depleted transplantation in children. Preparation of the TCRbeta library involved a method that used unique molecular identifiers. MiXCR, run by TCRdb on the PCR reads, gives a single entry per CDR3 protein. The table records about 300,000 distinct CDR3 sequences, 10% of them present only once. Study findings and constraints: Roughly two months post-transplant, alpha-beta T cells reportedly originated from several hundred graft clones that had expanded. Newly made T cells mostly supplied T-cell counts and diversity one year after transplant. TCRbeta diversity was high at day 60 in some patients (a result of surviving recipient T cells and thymic progenitors).

The rearrangement uses TRBV6-4 and TRBJ2-1; 7 positions match TRBD2. This material consisted of PBMCs, taken before TCRalphabeta/CD19-depleted stem cell transplant. This receptor was identified in a boy in the first two years of life with acute myeloid leukemia, due to receive a stem cell transplant. CDR3 loop: CASSGGGSVLFF. Here the CDR3 DNA reads TGTGCCAGCAGTGGGGGCGGGAGCGTCCTGTTCTTC.